The 26 T cell receptor beta chains below were found in one sample sequenced in a study of T cell changes during pregnancy in multiple sclerosis. The repertoire was sequenced with immunoSEQ multiplex PCR; TCRdb's copy has only in-frame clones and lacks some. In the table there are some 60,000 clones, 85% to 95% of which are singletons. The sequences come from peripheral blood, collected after pregnancy. These receptors originate from a female donor in good health, enrolled as a control in a pregnancy study.

CDR3: CAWRTGAAYGYTF. CDR3 sequence (DNA): TGTGCCTGGAGAACAGGGGCGGCCTATGGCTACACCTTC. The chain combines TRBV30 with TRBJ1-2, with 7 bases aligning to TRBD1. From germline, CDR1 is GTSNPN and CDR2 SVGIG (reference sequence). V shed 3 bases and J 4 bases; nucleotides not matched to a gene: 5. The CDR3 is 13 residues long. The entire variable domain, with the rest obtained from reference TRBV30 and TRBJ1-2, is as follows: SQTIHQWPATLVQPVGSPLSLECTVEGTSNPNLYWYRQAAGRGLQLLFYSVGIGQISSEVPQNLSASRPQDRQFILSSKKLLLSDSGFYLCAWRTGAAYGYTFGSGTRLTVV.

The V gene is TRBV9, the J gene TRBJ1-1; 8 positions match TRBD1. V gave up 4 bases and J gave up 8 bases; unmatched junction bases: 10. The CDR3 length is 14 residues. Germline loops: CDR1 SGDLS, CDR2 YYNGEE. CDR3 amino acids: CASSLRTGLGEAFF. DNA of the CDR3: TGTGCCAGCAGCCTCCGGACAGGGTTAGGAGAAGCTTTCTTT.

Comments on this clone: A much larger clonotype is one base distant, so this may be a read error. The genes are TRBV6-1 and TRBJ2-1, with 12 bases identical to TRBD2. The germline gives CDR1 MNHNS, CDR2 SASEGT. CDR3 length equals 15 residues. Trimming removed 4 bases from V and 5 bases from J; junction bases left unmatched: 3. DNA of the CDR3: TGTGCCAGCAGTGCTAGCGGGGGGGCCCACAATGAGCAGTTCTTC. It specifies CASSASGGAHNEQFF.

V usage is TRBV19 and J usage is TRBJ1-5, with TRBD1 matching 8 bases. J gave up 9 bases and V 5 bases, and 12 bases lay outside the gene matches. The CDR3 is made up of 15 amino acids. Germline CDR1 and CDR2: LNHDA and SQIVND (reference sequence). CDR3 protein: CASSVETGVLRPQHF. For the CDR3, the DNA is TGTGCCAGTAGTGTCGAGACAGGGGTTCTTCGGCCCCAGCATTTT.

V usage is TRBV28 and J usage is TRBJ2-1; 9 positions match TRBD2. CDR1 and CDR2 (germline): MDHEN, SYDVKM. The CDR3 is made up of 18 amino acids. The ends lost 4 bases at V and 3 bases at J; junction bases unmatched: 13. CDR3 region: CASSSEMDSGRIYNEQFF. The CDR3 DNA reads as TGTGCCAGCAGTTCCGAAATGGACAGCGGGAGGATCTACAATGAGCAGTTCTTC.

The chain joins TRBV6-4 to TRBJ2-1; 9 nucleotides line up with TRBD2. The trim removed 3 bases at V and 3 bases at J, leaving 3 bases unmatched. The germline V gene has CDR1 MRHNA and CDR2 SNTAGT. This CDR3 has 15 residues. The CDR3 nucleotides read TGTGCCAGCAGTGAACTAGCGGGCAACTACAATGAGCAGTTCTTC. This encodes CASSELAGNYNEQFF.

The gene calls are TRBV6-6 and TRBJ1-1; D may be TRBD1 (6 bases). The CDR3 has 15 residues. V lost 2 bases and J 6 bases, leaving 16 bases between the germline ends. Germline V gene sequence: CDR1 MNHNY, CDR2 SVGAGI (reference sequence). CDR3: CASSYTQGRSAEAFF. DNA for the CDR3: TGTGCCAGCAGTTACACCCAGGGGCGAAGTGCTGAAGCTTTCTTT.

This chain connects TRBV19 to TRBJ1-3; 8 positions match TRBD1. The germline CDR1 and CDR2 sequences are LNHDA and SQIVND (reference sequence). Trimming cost V 4 bases and J 0 bases; bases outside gene matches: 5. The CDR3 has 16 residues. CDR3 amino acids: CASSSRTGGSGNTIYF. DNA of the CDR3: TGTGCCAGTAGTAGCCGAACAGGGGGCTCTGGAAACACCATATATTTT.

The V call is TRBV7-2, the J call TRBJ2-7; 10 bases are a match to TRBD2. In germline, CDR1 is SGHTA, CDR2 FQGNSA. This CDR3 is 14 amino acids long. After removal of 5 bases from V and 2 bases from J, the junction contained 3 bases not matched to a gene. Here the CDR3 DNA reads TGTGCCAGCAGCATTGGACTAGCGGCCTACGAGCAGTACTTC. Encoded protein: CASSIGLAAYEQYF.

This clone was counted a single time. This rearrangement joins TRBV27 to TRBJ1-2; D may be TRBD1 (6 bases). CDR3 length: 13 residues. Trimming removed 5 bases at V and 3 bases at J, with 10 bases between. Germline V CDR1 and CDR2: MNHEY, SMNVEV (reference sequence). The CDR3 region has the DNA TGTGCCAGCAGTCTCAGGACAGACTATGGCTACACCTTC. It encodes CASSLRTDYGYTF.

The chain links TRBV19 to TRBJ1-1; unclear D gene. V was shortened by 1 base and J by 5 bases, with 11 bases between the two germline ends. The length of the CDR3 is 14 residues. Germline V lookup: CDR1 LNHDA, CDR2 SQIVND (reference sequence). CDR3 sequence reads: CASSIAEKATEAFF. The CDR3 region has the DNA TGTGCCAGTAGTATAGCGGAGAAGGCGACTGAAGCTTTCTTT.

This chain links TRBV11-1 with TRBJ1-2; TRBD1 matches 11 bases. V lost 5 bases, J lost 1 base, and 9 bases stayed unmatched. Germline lookup yields CDR1 SGHAT and CDR2 FQDESV (reference sequence). The CDR3 runs to 17 residues. CDR3 coding DNA: TGTGCCAGCAGCCTAGGACAGGGGGCGGCTGATAACTATGGCTACACCTTC. Protein sequence: CASSLGQGAADNYGYTF.

The chain recombines TRBV7-6 with TRBJ1-2, with D possibly matching TRBD1 (6 bases). This CDR3 has 14 residues. The V and J ends lost 0 bases and 4 bases respectively, with 9 bases between them. Per germline, CDR1 SGHVS and CDR2 FNYEAQ. The CDR3 protein is CASSLAQGPYGYTF. As DNA, the CDR3 is TGTGCCAGCAGCTTAGCGCAGGGGCCCTATGGCTACACCTTC.

The V and J genes are TRBV4-3 and TRBJ1-2; D gene unclear. The V and J ends lost 1 base and 4 bases respectively, with 10 bases between them. The V gene's germline CDR1 is LGHNA and CDR2 YSLEER. The CDR3 length is 14 residues. The CDR3 coding sequence is TGCGCCAGCAGCCAAGGCCTAACGGGCTATGGCTACACCTTC. As protein: CASSQGLTGYGYTF.

This sequence joins TRBV29-1 and TRBJ1-2, with a possible D match to TRBD1 (6 bases). The ends were cut back, 4 bases at V and 7 bases at J, with 13 bases in the middle. This CDR3 contains 12 residues. Per the germline V gene, CDR1 is SQVTM and CDR2 is ANQGSEA. CDR3 region: CSVGGGRSGYTF. CDR3 in DNA: TGCAGCGTTGGGGGGGGCAGGAGTGGCTACACCTTC.

The chain employs TRBV4-3 and TRBJ1-1; no definite D call. The CDR3 extends over 16 amino acids. Per germline, CDR1 LGHNA and CDR2 YSLEER. Trimming stripped 2 bases from V and 0 bases from J, with 13 bases between. DNA of the CDR3: TGCGCCAGCAGCCAAATAGCCGGAACCATGAACACTGAAGCTTTCTTT. Protein product: CASSQIAGTMNTEAFF.

The chain has TRBV7-9 and TRBJ1-1; no clear D. V lost 1 base and J 10 bases, leaving 4 bases between the germline ends. The V gene's germline CDR1 is SEHNR and CDR2 FQNEAQ (reference sequence). The CDR3 is 10 residues long. The CDR3 reads CASSLGRAFF. The CDR3 DNA reads as TGTGCCAGCAGCTTAGGTAGAGCTTTCTTT. Variable domain in full (rest from reference TRBV7-9 and TRBJ1-1): DTGVSQNPRHKITKRGQNVTFRCDPISEHNRLYWYRQTLGQGPEFLTYFQNEAQLEKSRLLSDRFSAERPKGSFSTLEIQRTEQGDSAMYLCASSLGRAFFGQGTRLTVV.

The DNA of the CDR3 is TGCGCCAGCAGCTTGCGACAGGGGGAGACCCAGTACTTC. It specifies CASSLRQGETQYF. This chain links TRBV5-1 with TRBJ2-5; 8 nucleotides line up with TRBD1. Trimming at V came to 1 base and at J to 5 bases, leaving 1 base not matched to a gene. The V gene's germline CDR1 is SGHRS and CDR2 YFSETQ. The CDR3 runs 13 residues.

This chain uses TRBV7-3 with TRBJ2-1; TRBD1 matches at 8 bases. The CDR3 sequence is 15 residues long. V lost 1 base, J lost 5 bases, and 4 bases stayed unmatched. CDR1 SGHTA and CDR2 FQGTGA come from the germline V gene. This chain's CDR3 is CASSLRGDRNNEQFF. In nucleotides, the CDR3 is TGTGCCAGCAGCTTAAGGGGGGACAGGAACAATGAGCAGTTCTTC. Complete variable domain (other parts from reference TRBV7-3 and TRBJ2-1): GAGVSQTPSNKVTEKGKYVELRCDPISGHTALYWYRQSLGQGPEFLIYFQGTGAADDSGLPNDRFFAVRPEGSVSTLKIQRTERGDSAVYLCASSLRGDRNNEQFFGPGTRLTVL.

The chain links TRBV20-1 to TRBJ2-4; TRBD1 might be the D (6 bases). The germline V and J ends were trimmed by 5 bases and 9 bases, with 8 bases remaining between them. Germline V gene data show CDR1 as DFQATT and CDR2 as SNEGSKA (reference sequence). The CDR3 consists of 10 residues. This CDR3 is CSAPQGIQYF. The DNA of the CDR3 is TGCAGTGCTCCACAGGGCATTCAGTACTTC.

In DNA form, the CDR3 reads TGTGCCAGCAGCTTTGCCGGGACAGGTTCCTACAATGAGCAGTTCTTC. It yields the protein CASSFAGTGSYNEQFF. The J gene is TRBJ2-1, the V gene TRBV7-3; 8 positions match TRBD1. Germline V gene lookup returns CDR1 SGHTA and CDR2 FQGTGA. The V gene end was trimmed by 3 bases and the J gene end by 1 base; junction bases not matched to a gene: 5. The CDR3 totals 16 residues. Full variable domain (rest looked up from reference TRBV7-3 and TRBJ2-1): GAGVSQTPSNKVTEKGKYVELRCDPISGHTALYWYRQSLGQGPEFLIYFQGTGAADDSGLPNDRFFAVRPEGSVSTLKIQRTERGDSAVYLCASSFAGTGSYNEQFFGPGTRLTVL.

V is TRBV7-9 and J is TRBJ2-7; D not resolved. CDR1 and CDR2 from the germline V gene are SEHNR and FQNEAQ (reference sequence). Trimming took 5 bases from V and 2 from J, leaving 10 bases between them. CDR3 length: 13 amino acids. CDR3 in DNA: TGTGCCAGCAGCCCACTATTAGCCTACGAGCAGTACTTC. Amino acid sequence: CASSPLLAYEQYF.

The chain recombines TRBV6-1 with TRBJ2-7; a weak D match, TRBD2 (6 bases). CDR1 MNHNS and CDR2 SASEGT come from the germline V gene. The CDR3 is 12 residues long. V was clipped by 8 bases and J by 5 bases, with 13 bases between them. CDR3 in DNA: TGTGCCAGCGGGACTGCCAAGCACGAGCAGTACTTC. Protein sequence: CASGTAKHEQYF.

The chain carries TRBV7-3 and TRBJ2-7; 11 bases agree with TRBD1. Germline CDR1 and CDR2: SGHTA and FQGTGA. The CDR3 is made up of 17 amino acids. The trim removed 2 bases at V and 4 bases at J, leaving 10 bases unmatched. The CDR3 sequence is CASSLPARTGGEYEQYF. The CDR3 DNA reads as TGTGCCAGCAGCTTACCGGCGAGGACAGGGGGCGAATACGAGCAGTACTTC. Combining the CDR3 with reference TRBV7-3 and TRBJ2-7 gives the whole variable domain GAGVSQTPSNKVTEKGKYVELRCDPISGHTALYWYRQSLGQGPEFLIYFQGTGAADDSGLPNDRFFAVRPEGSVSTLKIQRTERGDSAVYLCASSLPARTGGEYEQYFGPGTRLTVT.

This clone was observed a few times. CDR3 residues: CASSESRGRFQFF. The CDR3, as DNA: TGTGCCAGCAGTGAATCTCGGGGTAGATTTCAGTTCTTC. The chain combines TRBV2 with TRBJ2-1; possibly TRBD2 for D (5 bases). CDR1 and CDR2 from the germline V gene are SNHLY and FYNNEI. Trimming shortened V by 2 bases and J by 13 bases, and 15 bases separated the two germline ends. This CDR3 is built from 13 residues.

The chain couples TRBV28 to TRBJ2-3; 9 nucleotides agree with TRBD2. The CDR3 is 16 amino acids. Trimming took 5 bases from V and 2 from J; bases not matched to a gene: 8. Germline CDR1 is MDHEN and CDR2 is SYDVKM. The CDR3 DNA reads TGTGCCAGCAGTCCACTTGGACTAGCGCCCACAGATACGCAGTATTTT. This translates into CASSPLGLAPTDTQYF.